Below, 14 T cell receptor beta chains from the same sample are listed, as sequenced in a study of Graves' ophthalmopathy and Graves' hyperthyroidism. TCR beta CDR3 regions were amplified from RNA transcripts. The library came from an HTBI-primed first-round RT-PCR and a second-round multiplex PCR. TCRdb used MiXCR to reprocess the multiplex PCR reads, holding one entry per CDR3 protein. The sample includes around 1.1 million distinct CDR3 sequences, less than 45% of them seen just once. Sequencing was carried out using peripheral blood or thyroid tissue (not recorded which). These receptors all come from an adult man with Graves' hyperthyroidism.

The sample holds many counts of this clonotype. The CDR3 nucleotides read TGTGCAGCAGAGAAGGGTAGGGGGCGAGTGGGCCTGAAAGCTTTCTTT. Protein sequence: CAAEKGRGRVGLKAFF. This chain uses TRBV2 with TRBJ1-1; TRBD1 aligns across 7 bases. Germline V gene sequence: CDR1 SNHLY, CDR2 FYNNEI. The CDR3 contains 16 residues.

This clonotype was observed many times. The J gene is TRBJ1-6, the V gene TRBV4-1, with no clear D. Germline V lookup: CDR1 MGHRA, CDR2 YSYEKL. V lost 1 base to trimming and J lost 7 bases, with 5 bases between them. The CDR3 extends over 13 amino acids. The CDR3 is CASSQGRNSPLHF. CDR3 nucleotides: TGCGCCAGCAGCCAAGGCAGGAATTCACCCCTCCACTTT.

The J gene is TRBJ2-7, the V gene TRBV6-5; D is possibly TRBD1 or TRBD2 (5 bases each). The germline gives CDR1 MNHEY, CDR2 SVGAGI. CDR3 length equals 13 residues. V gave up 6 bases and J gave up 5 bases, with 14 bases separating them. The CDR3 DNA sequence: TGTGCCAGCAGCAGGGAGAGTCTTAACGAGCAGTACTTC. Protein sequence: CASSRESLNEQYF.

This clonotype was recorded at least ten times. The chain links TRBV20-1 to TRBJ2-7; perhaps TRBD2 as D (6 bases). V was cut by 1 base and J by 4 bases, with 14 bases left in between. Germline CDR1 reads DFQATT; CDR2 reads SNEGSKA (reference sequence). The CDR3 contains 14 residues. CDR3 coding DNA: TGCAGTGCTAGAGCGTCCGAAGGGACTTACGAGCAGTACTTC. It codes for CSARASEGTYEQYF.

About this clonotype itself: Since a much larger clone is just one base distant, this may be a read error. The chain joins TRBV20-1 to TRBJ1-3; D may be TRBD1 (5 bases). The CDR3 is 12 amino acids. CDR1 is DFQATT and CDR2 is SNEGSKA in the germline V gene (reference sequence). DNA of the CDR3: TGCAGTGTTCAACGGGGGGGAAACGCCATATATTTT. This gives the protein CSVQRGGNAIYF.

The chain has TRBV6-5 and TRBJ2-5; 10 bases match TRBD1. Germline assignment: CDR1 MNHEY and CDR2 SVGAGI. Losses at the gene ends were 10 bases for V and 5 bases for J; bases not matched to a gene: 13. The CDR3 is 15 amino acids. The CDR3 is CAIRDGTGDVETQYF. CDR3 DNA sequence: TGTGCCATCAGGGATGGGACAGGGGATGTGGAGACCCAGTACTTC.

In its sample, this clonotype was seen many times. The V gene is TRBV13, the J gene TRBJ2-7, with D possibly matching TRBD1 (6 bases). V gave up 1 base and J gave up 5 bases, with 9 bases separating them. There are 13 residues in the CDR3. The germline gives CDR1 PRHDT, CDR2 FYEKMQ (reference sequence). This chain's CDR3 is CASSLDRADEQYF. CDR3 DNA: TGTGCCAGCAGCTTAGACAGGGCCGACGAGCAGTACTTC.

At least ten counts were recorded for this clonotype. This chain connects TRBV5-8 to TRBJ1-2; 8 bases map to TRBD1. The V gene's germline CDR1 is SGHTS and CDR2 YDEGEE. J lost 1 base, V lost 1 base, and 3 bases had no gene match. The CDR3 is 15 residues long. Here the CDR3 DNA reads TGTGCCAGCAGCTTGAGGGGACAGGTTAACTATGGCTACACCTTC. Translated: CASSLRGQVNYGYTF.

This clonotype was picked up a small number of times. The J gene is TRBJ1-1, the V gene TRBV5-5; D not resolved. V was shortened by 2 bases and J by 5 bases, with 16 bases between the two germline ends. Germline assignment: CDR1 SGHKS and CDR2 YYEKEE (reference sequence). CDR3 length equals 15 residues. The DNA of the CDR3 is TGTGCCAGCAGCTTAGGTACGGCTGTAGGGACTGAAGCTTTCTTT. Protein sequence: CASSLGTAVGTEAFF.

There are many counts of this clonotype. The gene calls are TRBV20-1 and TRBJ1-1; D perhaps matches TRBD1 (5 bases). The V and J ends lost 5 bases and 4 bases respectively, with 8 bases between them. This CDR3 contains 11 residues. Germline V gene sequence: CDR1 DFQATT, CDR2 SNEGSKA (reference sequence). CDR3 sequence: CSAFDSTEAFF. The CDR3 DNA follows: TGCAGTGCTTTTGACAGCACTGAAGCTTTCTTT.

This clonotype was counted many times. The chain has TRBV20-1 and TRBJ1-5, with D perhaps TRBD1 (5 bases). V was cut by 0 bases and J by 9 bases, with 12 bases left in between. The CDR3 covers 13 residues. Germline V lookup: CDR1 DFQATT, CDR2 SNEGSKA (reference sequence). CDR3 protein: CSARDRVTRPQHF. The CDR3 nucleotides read TGCAGTGCTAGAGACAGGGTGACCCGGCCCCAGCATTTT.

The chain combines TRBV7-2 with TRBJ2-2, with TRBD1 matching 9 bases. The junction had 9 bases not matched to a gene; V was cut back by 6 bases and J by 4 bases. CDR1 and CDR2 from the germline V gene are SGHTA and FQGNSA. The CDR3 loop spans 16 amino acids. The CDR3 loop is CASRPNRGLSTGELFF. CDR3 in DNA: TGTGCCAGCAGGCCCAACAGGGGGCTGAGCACCGGGGAGCTGTTTTTT.

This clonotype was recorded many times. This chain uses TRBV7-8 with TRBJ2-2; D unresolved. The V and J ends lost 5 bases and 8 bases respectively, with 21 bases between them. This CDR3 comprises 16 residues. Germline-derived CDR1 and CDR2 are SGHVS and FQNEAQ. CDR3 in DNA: TGTGCCAGCAGCCCCTCGGGCCGAACCTTCGGAGGGGAGCTGTTTTTT. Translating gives CASSPSGRTFGGELFF. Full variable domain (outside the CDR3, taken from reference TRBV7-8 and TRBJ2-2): GAGVSQSPRYKVAKRGQDVALRCDPISGHVSLFWYQQALGQGPEFLTYFQNEAQLDKSGLPSDRFFAERPEGSVSTLKIQRTQQEDSAVYLCASSPSGRTFGGELFFGEGSRLTVL.

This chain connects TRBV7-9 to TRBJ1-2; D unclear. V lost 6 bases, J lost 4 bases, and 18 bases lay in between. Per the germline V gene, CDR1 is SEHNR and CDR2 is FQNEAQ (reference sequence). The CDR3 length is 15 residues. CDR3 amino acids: CASRDFGGRSYGYTF. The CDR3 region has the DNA TGTGCCAGCAGAGATTTCGGCGGACGGAGCTATGGCTACACCTTC.